This T cell receptor (beta chain) originates from a study of shared clonotypes between healthy human individuals (dated by TCRdb to the early 2020s). Background on the whole study: Three men and two women, aged 18 to 49 years, made up the cohort. For each donor, three plates each were used for CD4 naive and CD4 memory, two plates were used for CD8 naive, and one plate was used for CD8 memory. Blood TCR repertoires of about five healthy adults were deeply sequenced to estimate repertoire size and the extent of clonotype sharing between individuals. Libraries were prepared and TCR repertoires were sequenced by different laboratories using diverse techniques, in order to increase sequencing depth and limit assay-specific biases. Each donor's leukapheresis produced roughly between roughly 0.9 and 8.9 billion PBMCs. Broad study findings and their caveats: Pairwise subsampling indicated that sequencing depth was expected to affect the degree of clonotype sharing among donors. Higher generation probabilities were observed for clonotypes shared by all four sorted-subset donors than for non-shared clonotypes. When several donors were compared, the shared fraction of clonotypes was around 5% for naive CD4, about 4% for naive CD8, 2% to 2.5% for memory CD4, and about 0.36% for memory CD8. Because the study included only a small number of donors, the genetic and exposure-history diversity represented was limited. Larger estimated clonotype richness was generally found for naive subsets than for memory subsets. Incomplete sequencing was indicated by rarefaction of sorted-subset datasets, despite the large sequencing depth. Only blood was sampled, and tissue TCR repertoires likely differ from those in blood.

Using the deep immunoSEQ assay, multiplex PCR amplified TCR CDR3 regions from genomic DNA. Genomic DNA extracted from each cell subset was distributed evenly over all wells of several immunoSEQ 96-well plates, and each plate served as one replicate. Each replicate PCR for sorted subsets received around 200 ng genomic DNA, equal to tens of thousands of T cell genomes. Purified libraries were measured with a Qubit 3.0 fluorometer, size-checked on a Bioanalyzer 2100, and measured again with the KAPA Library Quantification kit. A separate single-read 150-cycle Illumina NextSeq 550 flow cell was used to sequence each immunoSEQ 96-well plate. Turning to the authors' computational methods: Because only junctional sequences without quality scores were contained in the immunoSEQ output, filtering matching that applied to full-length reads could not be performed. Sequences were annotated with PyIR, a Python wrapper for IgBLAST v1.9, and V/J genes and CDR3 were assigned using IMGT germline references. Any read was removed if the V/J assignment was weak (E-value above 1e-6), the CDR3 was missing, or the read contained stop codons, out-of-frame junctions, or ambiguous translated residues. A V3J clonotype was defined by an identical inferred V gene, J gene, and CDR3 amino acid sequence. To compute the percentage overlap between repertoires, the number of shared unique clonotypes was divided by the size of the smaller repertoire. Richness of each repertoire was evaluated using RTK rarefaction, the Chao1 estimator, and Recon v2.1 estimates of unobserved clonotypes. Generation probabilities for all TCRbeta clonotypes obtained by the gDNA method from a handful of donors were computed using OLGA. TCRdb holds this immuneACCESS table with in-frame rearrangements only. Some clones are missing; in checked studies, unresolved V genes explain under half, and the rest has no known cause. Clonal size and the V and J genes are those of that table, whereas D and trimming came from the DNA. This sample has roughly 2.6 million clones in its table, and approximately 92% of those were observed once. The top ten clonotypes cover over 0.12% of the sample.

Healthy HIV-negative adults with no recently reported acute infections or vaccinations were included as donors. Every donor was a Caucasian adult living in Nashville, Tennessee, USA. CD4+ T cells were enriched by magnetic negative selection; naive cells were then positively selected on CD45RA, and the negative fraction formed the memory subset. After blood collection by leukapheresis, PBMCs were isolated using Ficoll-Histopaque density gradient centrifugation and then cryopreserved in the vapor phase of liquid nitrogen. Purity and quantity of every magnetically sorted T cell population were checked by analytical flow cytometry. From each sorted fraction, genomic DNA was isolated and quantified by UV absorbance on a Nanodrop 2000c. The CDR3 covers 10 residues, taking in both the cysteine and the phenylalanine. Only the CDR3 DNA stays, 30 bases, in frame from base 1. CDR1 and CDR2 are drawn from the germline V gene (reference sequence): DFQATT, SNEGSKA. The junction shows trimming of 6 bases on V and 6 bases on J, plus 9 bases between the germline ends.

Regarding this clone: The target of this receptor is not known. Per-base quality was not reported, and no clone a single base away is much larger than it.

The material sequenced was naive CD4+ T cells sorted from blood. The cell subset or site tag for this specimen amounts to: CD45RA+ positively selected. The clonotype originates from a young man in good health. Recombination linked TRBV20-1 to TRBJ2-7, with the D gene call left open. This receptor has the CDR3 CSAQDTEQYF. The sequenced DNA: TGCAGTGCGCAAGACACCGAGCAGTACTTC.